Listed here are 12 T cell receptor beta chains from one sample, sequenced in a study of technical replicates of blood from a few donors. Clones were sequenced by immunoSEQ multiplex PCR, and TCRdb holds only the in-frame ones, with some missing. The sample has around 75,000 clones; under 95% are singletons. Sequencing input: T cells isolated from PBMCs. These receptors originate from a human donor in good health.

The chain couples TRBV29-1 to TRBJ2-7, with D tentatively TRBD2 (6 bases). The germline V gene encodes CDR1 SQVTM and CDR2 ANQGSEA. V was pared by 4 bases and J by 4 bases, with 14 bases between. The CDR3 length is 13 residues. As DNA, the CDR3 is TGCAGCGTTGGGACTATGGGTAGGTACGAGCAGTACTTC. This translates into CSVGTMGRYEQYF.

CDR3 amino acids: CASSLGRGTDTQYF. The CDR3 DNA is TGTGCCAGCAGCTTAGGCAGGGGCACAGATACGCAGTATTTT. V gene TRBV7-2 combines with J gene TRBJ2-3, with D possibly being TRBD1 (5 bases). This CDR3 has 14 amino acids. The V end lost 1 base, the J end lost 1 base, and 6 bases lay between the germline ends. CDR1 and CDR2 from the germline V gene are SGHTA and FQGNSA.

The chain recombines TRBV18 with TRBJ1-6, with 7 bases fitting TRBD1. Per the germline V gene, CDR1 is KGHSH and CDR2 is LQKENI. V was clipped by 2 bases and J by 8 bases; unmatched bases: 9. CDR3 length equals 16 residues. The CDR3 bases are TGTGCCAGCTCACCATGGCCCGGGACAGAGGATTCACCCCTCCACTTT. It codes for CASSPWPGTEDSPLHF.

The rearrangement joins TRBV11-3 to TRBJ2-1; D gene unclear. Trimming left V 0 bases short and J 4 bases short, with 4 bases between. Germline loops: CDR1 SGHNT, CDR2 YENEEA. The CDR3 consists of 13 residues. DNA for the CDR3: TGTGCCAGCAGCTTAGAAGCGTACAATGAGCAGTTCTTC. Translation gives CASSLEAYNEQFF.

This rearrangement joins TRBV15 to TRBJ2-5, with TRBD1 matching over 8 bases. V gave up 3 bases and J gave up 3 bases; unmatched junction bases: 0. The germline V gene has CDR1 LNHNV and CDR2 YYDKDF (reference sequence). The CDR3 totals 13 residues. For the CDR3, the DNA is TGTGCCACCAGCAGGACAGGGGAAGAGACCCAGTACTTC. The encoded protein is CATSRTGEETQYF.

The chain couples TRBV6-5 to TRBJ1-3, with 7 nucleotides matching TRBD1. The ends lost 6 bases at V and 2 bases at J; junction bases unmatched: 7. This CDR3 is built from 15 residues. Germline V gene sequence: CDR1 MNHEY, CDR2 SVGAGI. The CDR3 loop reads CASRLQGLTGNTIYF. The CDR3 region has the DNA TGTGCCAGCAGACTACAGGGGTTAACTGGAAACACCATATATTTT.

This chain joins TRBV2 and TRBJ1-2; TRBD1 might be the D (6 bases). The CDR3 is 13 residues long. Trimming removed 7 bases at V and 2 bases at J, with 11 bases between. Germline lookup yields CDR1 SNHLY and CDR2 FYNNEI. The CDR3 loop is CASIRGWNYGYTF. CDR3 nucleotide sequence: TGTGCCAGCATCAGGGGTTGGAACTATGGCTACACCTTC.

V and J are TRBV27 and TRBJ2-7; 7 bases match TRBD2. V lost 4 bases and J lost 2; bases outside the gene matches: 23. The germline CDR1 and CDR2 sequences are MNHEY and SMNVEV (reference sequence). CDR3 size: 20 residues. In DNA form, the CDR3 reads TGTGCCAGCAGTTCCTCAAACGTGGGGGGGTCGAGTTACTATCCCTACGAGCAGTACTTC. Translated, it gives CASSSSNVGGSSYYPYEQYF.

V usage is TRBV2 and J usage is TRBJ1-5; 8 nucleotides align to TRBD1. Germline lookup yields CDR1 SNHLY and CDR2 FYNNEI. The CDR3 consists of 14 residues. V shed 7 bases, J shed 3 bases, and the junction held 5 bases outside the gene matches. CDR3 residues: CASKGTGLNQPQHF. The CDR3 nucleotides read TGTGCCAGCAAGGGGACAGGACTCAATCAGCCCCAGCATTTT. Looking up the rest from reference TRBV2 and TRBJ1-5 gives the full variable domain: EPEVTQTPSHQVTQMGQEVILRCVPISNHLYFYWYRQILGQKVEFLVSFYNNEISEKSEIFDDQFSVERPDGSNFTLKIRSTKLEDSAMYFCASKGTGLNQPQHFGDGTRLSIL.

CDR3 amino acids: CASSQGGVGSYEQYF. The CDR3 DNA sequence: TGCGCCAGCAGCCAGGGGGGGGTTGGGTCCTACGAGCAGTACTTC. V is TRBV4-1 and J is TRBJ2-7; 7 bases fit TRBD2. V trimming: 3 bases; J trimming: 1 base; junction bases outside the gene matches: 6. There are 15 residues in the CDR3. Per the germline V gene, CDR1 is MGHRA and CDR2 is YSYEKL.

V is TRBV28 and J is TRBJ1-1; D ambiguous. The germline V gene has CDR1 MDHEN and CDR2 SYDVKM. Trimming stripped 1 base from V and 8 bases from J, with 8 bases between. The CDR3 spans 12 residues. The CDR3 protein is CASSLLSGEAFF. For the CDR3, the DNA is TGTGCCAGCAGTTTATTGAGCGGGGAAGCTTTCTTT.

In DNA form, the CDR3 reads TGCAGCGTTGAGTGGCGGGAGGTCTACAATGAGCAGTTCTTC. Residues: CSVEWREVYNEQFF. The chain couples TRBV29-1 to TRBJ2-1; 8 bases match TRBD2. The V gene end was trimmed by 3 bases and the J gene end by 3 bases; junction bases not matched to a gene: 4. Germline CDR1 is SQVTM and CDR2 is ANQGSEA. This CDR3 is 14 amino acids long.